The entry below describes one T cell receptor beta chain. The antigen remains unidentified. Assay: immunoSEQ multiplex PCR; the TCRdb copy retains only in-frame clones and omits some. Of about 49,000 clones listed, 80% to 90% are singletons. These data originate in a study of lymphopenia after photon versus proton radiotherapy. Overall study results and limits: A bigger post-nadir fall in TCR diversity correlated inversely with survival time in deceased patients.

CDR1 MDHEN and CDR2 SYDVKM come from the germline V gene. The CDR3 is 15 amino acids. Trimming took 6 bases from V and 4 from J; bases not matched to a gene: 7. Sample: peripheral blood, taken from a patient treated with photon-based radiotherapy. The sequence came from a man in his forties or fifties with gastric cancer. The chain carries TRBV28 and TRBJ2-2; 8 nucleotides agree with TRBD1. The CDR3 loop is CASSNQGAGTGELFF. For the CDR3, the DNA is TGTGCCAGCAGCAACCAGGGGGCCGGCACCGGGGAGCTGTTTTTT.